The 21 T cell receptor beta chains below all came from one sample that was sequenced in a study of identical twins. TCRdb analysed the 5' RACE reads with MiXCR anew, one entry per CDR3 protein. The sample records about 300,000 distinct CDR3 sequences, roughly 12% being singletons. Another study also made use of these data, one on yellow fever vaccine responses in identical twins.

Material: CD8+ T cells sorted from blood. The receptor source for this set is a woman aged 18-29 years in good health.

The rearrangement uses TRBV2 and TRBJ2-7, with 7 bases lining up with TRBD1. The germline CDR1 and CDR2 sequences are SNHLY and FYNNEI. This CDR3 has 14 amino acids. Trimming removed 6 bases from V and 2 bases from J; junction bases left unmatched: 7. CDR3: CASRGRDRPYEQYV. The CDR3, as DNA: TGTGCCAGCAGAGGCCGGGACAGACCCTACGAGCAGTACGTC.

This clonotype was counted only a few times. The genes are TRBV7-8 and TRBJ2-3; 10 positions match TRBD2. CDR3 size: 15 residues. V lost 1 base, J lost 4 bases, and 2 bases stayed unmatched. The germline V gene encodes CDR1 SGHVS and CDR2 FQNEAQ. The CDR3 bases are TGTGCCAGCAGCTTAGAAGGACTAGCGGCAGATACGCAGTATTTT. Its translation: CASSLEGLAADTQYF.

This clonotype appeared a few times. The chain links TRBV6-2 or TRBV6-3 to TRBJ2-7, with 9 positions matching TRBD1. J was trimmed by 3 bases and V by 2 bases; bases with no gene match: 5. Germline CDR1 and CDR2: MNHEY and SVGEGT. The length of the CDR3 is 15 residues. This CDR3 reads CASSYHQDRGYEQYV. The CDR3 DNA is TGTGCCAGCAGTTACCACCAGGACAGGGGCTACGAGCAGTACGTC.

The chain has TRBV5-6 and TRBJ2-7, with D uncertain. Germline values: CDR1 SGHDT, CDR2 YYEEEE. The CDR3 covers 13 residues. The chain's CDR3 is CAISFEDPYEQYV. The CDR3 DNA reads TGTGCCATCAGCTTCGAGGACCCCTACGAGCAGTACGTC.

This clonotype was counted ten times or more. The chain recombines TRBV10-3 with TRBJ2-1; perhaps TRBD2 as D (5 bases). Germline V gene lookup returns CDR1 ENHRY and CDR2 SYGVKD. CDR3 length: 13 amino acids. V lost 4 bases and J 8 bases, leaving 12 bases between the germline ends. The CDR3 region is CAISASHGDEQFF. CDR3 nucleotide sequence: TGTGCCATCAGTGCGTCCCACGGGGATGAGCAGTTCTTC.

The J gene is TRBJ2-7, the V gene TRBV7-9; 7 nucleotides line up with TRBD2. The V gene's germline CDR1 is SEHNR and CDR2 FQNEAQ (reference sequence). This CDR3 comprises 15 residues. V was clipped by 1 base and J by 4 bases; unmatched bases: 7. As DNA, the CDR3 is TGTGCCAGCAGCTTAGAAGGGGACTATCCTTACGAGCAGTACTTC. This encodes CASSLEGDYPYEQYF.

The sample holds a few counts of this clonotype. V gene TRBV11-1 combines with J gene TRBJ1-2; D uncertain. The germline CDR1 and CDR2 sequences are SGHAT and FQDESV (reference sequence). V was trimmed by 1 base and J by 2 bases, leaving 11 bases between them. This CDR3 has 15 residues. CDR3 in amino acids: CASSLEAGPNYGYTF. CDR3 bases: TGTGCCAGCAGCTTAGAGGCCGGGCCGAACTATGGCTACACCTTC.

The chain joins TRBV9 to TRBJ2-7, with D possibly TRBD2 on 6 matching bases. V lost 0 bases to trimming and J lost 6 bases, with 10 bases between them. Germline CDR1 SGDLS, CDR2 YYNGEE. CDR3 length equals 13 residues. The CDR3, as DNA: TGTGCCAGCAGCGTAGTCTACGGGAGCGAGCAGTACTTC. It translates to CASSVVYGSEQYF.

The chain joins TRBV4-1 to TRBJ2-3; the match to TRBD2 covers 13 bases. The CDR3 totals 18 residues. The junction had 11 bases not matched to a gene; V was cut back by 1 base and J by 7 bases. Germline V gene data show CDR1 as MGHRA and CDR2 as YSYEKL. The CDR3 coding sequence is TGCGCCAGCAGCCAAGGAAAACTAGCGGGAGGGCTAGAGAATACGCAGTATTTT. It translates to CASSQGKLAGGLENTQYF.

V is TRBV12-3 or TRBV12-4 and J is TRBJ2-7; 10 bases are a match to TRBD2. J gave up 6 bases and V 1 base, and 9 bases lay outside the gene matches. The CDR3 is 16 amino acids. The CDR3 sequence is CASSLVLAGVGSEQYF. The CDR3 DNA follows: TGTGCCAGCAGTTTAGTCCTAGCGGGAGTCGGGTCCGAGCAGTACTTC.

Ten or more counts support this clonotype. CDR3 nucleotide sequence: TGTGCCAGCAGTGAAGCCGACGGGAACACCGGGGAGCTGTTTTTT. This encodes CASSEADGNTGELFF. The V and J genes are TRBV6-1 and TRBJ2-2; D is ambiguous. The CDR3 extends over 15 amino acids. CDR1 and CDR2 (germline): MNHNS, SASEGT. With 0 bases removed from V and 1 base from J, the gap between germline ends came to 6 bases.

In its sample, this clonotype was seen many times. The V and J genes are TRBV13 and TRBJ2-3, with TRBD2 as a possible D gene (6 bases). This CDR3 has 14 amino acids. V was clipped by 2 bases and J by 4 bases, with 10 bases between them. Germline V gene data show CDR1 as PRHDT and CDR2 as FYEKMQ (reference sequence). CDR3 bases: TGTGCCAGCAGCTTACCTACTAGCCCAGATACGCAGTATTTT. Amino acids: CASSLPTSPDTQYF.

The chain uses TRBV6-1 and TRBJ1-5; TRBD1 aligns across 8 bases. Germline V CDR1 and CDR2: MNHNS, SASEGT. The V and J ends lost 6 bases and 4 bases, in that order; junction bases with no gene match: 5. The CDR3 has 14 amino acids. CDR3 coding DNA: TGTGCCAGCAGACCGGGACAGGTGAATCAGCCCCAGCATTTT. It yields the protein CASRPGQVNQPQHF.

This clonotype was recorded only once. The chain joins TRBV28 to TRBJ2-7; D unresolved. CDR1 MDHEN and CDR2 SYDVKM come from the germline V gene. The CDR3 runs to 12 residues. CDR3: CASSPDPYEEYV. The CDR3 DNA reads TGTGCCAGCAGTCCGGACCCCTACGAGGAGTACGTC.

This clonotype was seen only a few times. This rearrangement joins TRBV6-5 to TRBJ1-2; D ambiguous. The CDR3 has 13 amino acids. Between the trimmed V and J ends, which lost 0 bases and 8 bases, there was a span of 10 bases. Germline V gene lookup returns CDR1 MNHEY and CDR2 SVGAGI. CDR3 amino acids: CASSYSIGEGYTF. Here the CDR3 DNA reads TGTGCCAGCAGTTACTCGATCGGGGAGGGCTACACCTTC.

This rearrangement joins TRBV28 to TRBJ2-5; either TRBD1 or TRBD2 may fit D (6 bases each). CDR3 size: 15 residues. Trimming pared 7 bases from V and 4 bases from J, leaving 19 bases between. The germline V gene has CDR1 MDHEN and CDR2 SYDVKM. The CDR3 spells CASTQLGGRGETQYF. The CDR3 DNA reads TGTGCCAGCACCCAACTGGGGGGCAGAGGAGAGACCCAGTACTTC.

The chain joins TRBV4-1 to TRBJ1-1; D is possibly TRBD1 (5 bases). The germline V gene has CDR1 MGHRA and CDR2 YSYEKL. Trimming took 7 bases from V and 1 from J, leaving 13 bases between them. The CDR3 contains 14 residues. The CDR3 protein is CASNRKTENTEAFF. In DNA form, the CDR3 reads TGCGCCAGCAACCGTAAGACAGAGAACACTGAAGCTTTCTTT.

This clonotype appeared a few times. V gene TRBV7-4 combines with J gene TRBJ2-7; D perhaps matches TRBD2 (6 bases). Trimming stripped 5 bases from V and 4 bases from J, with 42 bases between. CDR3 length equals 23 residues. Germline-derived CDR1 and CDR2 are SGHVT and SQSDAQ. The CDR3 DNA reads as TGTGCCAGCAGCCCCTACCGCCGGGGGAGACGTGAAGTCTCTCTATCTCTCCCATACGAGCAGTACTTC. The encoded protein is CASSPYRRGRREVSLSLPYEQYF.

This clonotype showed up just a few times. CDR3 region: CASSEVADQETQYF. The CDR3 DNA is TGTGCCAGCAGTGAAGTAGCGGACCAAGAGACCCAGTACTTC. The rearrangement uses TRBV6-1 and TRBJ2-5; tentatively, D is TRBD2 (6 bases). Looked up from germline, CDR1 is MNHNS and CDR2 is SASEGT. This CDR3 comprises 14 residues. V was shortened by 1 base and J by 0 bases, with 6 bases between the two germline ends.

The sample holds a few counts of this clonotype. The chain employs TRBV28 and TRBJ2-5, with D possibly matching TRBD1 (5 bases). This CDR3 contains 19 residues. Germline V CDR1 and CDR2: MDHEN, SYDVKM. Trimming took off 2 bases at V and 3 bases at J, with 25 bases between the two ends. Here the CDR3 reads CASSLDLDGALSHEETQYF. The CDR3 nucleotides read TGTGCCAGCAGTTTAGACCTTGATGGGGCACTCAGCCACGAAGAGACCCAGTACTTC.

The genes are TRBV9 and TRBJ2-4; the match to TRBD2 covers 9 bases. After removal of 1 base from V and 6 bases from J, the junction contained 8 bases not matched to a gene. Germline V gives CDR1 SGDLS, CDR2 YYNGEE. This CDR3 is 16 amino acids long. CDR3 in DNA: TGTGCCAGCAGCGTACGAGCCTTGCGGGAGGGAAACATTCAGTACTTC. This translates into CASSVRALREGNIQYF. Together with reference TRBV9 and TRBJ2-4, the CDR3 gives the full variable domain: DSGVTQTPKHLITATGQRVTLRCSPRSGDLSVYWYQQSLDQGLQFLIQYYNGEERAKGNILERFSAQQFPDLHSELNLSSLELGDSALYFCASSVRALREGNIQYFGAGTRLSVL.